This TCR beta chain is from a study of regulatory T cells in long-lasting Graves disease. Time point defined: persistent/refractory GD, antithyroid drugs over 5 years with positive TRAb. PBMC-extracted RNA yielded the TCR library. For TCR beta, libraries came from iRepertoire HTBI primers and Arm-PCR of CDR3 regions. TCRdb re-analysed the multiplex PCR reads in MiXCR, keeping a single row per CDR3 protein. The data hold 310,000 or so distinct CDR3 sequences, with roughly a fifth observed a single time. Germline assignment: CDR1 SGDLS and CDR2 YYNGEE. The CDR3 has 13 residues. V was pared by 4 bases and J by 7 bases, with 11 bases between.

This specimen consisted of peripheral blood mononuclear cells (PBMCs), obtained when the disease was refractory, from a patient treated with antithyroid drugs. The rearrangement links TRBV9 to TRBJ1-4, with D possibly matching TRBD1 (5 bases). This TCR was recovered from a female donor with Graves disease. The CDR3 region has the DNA TGTGCCAGCAGCCCTCGGACACGTGAAAAACTGTTTTTT. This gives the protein CASSPRTREKLFF.